Listed here are 24 T cell receptor beta chains from one sample, sequenced in a study of T cells after yellow fever vaccination. In TCRdb, the 5' RACE reads were re-called with MiXCR into one record per CDR3 protein. This sample carries 300,000 or so distinct CDR3 sequences, approximately 3.9% of them seen once, and the ten largest clones take approximately 25%. The sample consisted of PBMCs, taken 5 days after the yellow fever booster vaccination. These TCRs come from a man younger than 30 who received the YFV17D yellow fever vaccine.

The table lists this clonotype with many counts. The rearrangement joins TRBV20-1 to TRBJ1-6; 7 nucleotides align to TRBD1. Germline V lookup: CDR1 DFQATT, CDR2 SNEGSKA (reference sequence). The trim removed 5 bases at V and 2 bases at J, leaving 6 bases unmatched. This CDR3 comprises 15 residues. CDR3 amino acids: CSAVQGFAYNSPLHF. CDR3 nucleotide sequence: TGCAGTGCTGTACAGGGGTTTGCCTATAATTCACCCCTCCACTTT.

This clonotype has ten or more counts. V and J are TRBV5-1 and TRBJ1-1; D is unclear. From germline, CDR1 is SGHRS and CDR2 YFSETQ. V lost 5 bases, J lost 1 base, and 9 bases lay in between. The CDR3 contains 13 residues. The CDR3 sequence is CASRQNPNTEAFF. CDR3 in DNA: TGCGCCAGCAGGCAGAATCCGAACACTGAAGCTTTCTTT.

In this sample, this clonotype turned up a few times. The chain couples TRBV10-3 to TRBJ1-2, with D perhaps matching TRBD1 (5 bases). The germline V and J ends were trimmed by 8 bases and 7 bases, with 23 bases remaining between them. Germline V CDR1 and CDR2: ENHRY, SYGVKD. The CDR3 covers 15 residues. CDR3 region: CAIAFAGTPLGGYTF. The CDR3 DNA sequence: TGTGCCATCGCCTTCGCCGGGACGCCCTTGGGTGGCTACACCTTC.

This clonotype was counted only a few times. CDR3 sequence: CASSPGLYEQFF. The CDR3 DNA sequence: TGTGCCAGCAGCCCAGGACTCTATGAGCAGTTCTTC. This chain joins TRBV5-6 and TRBJ2-1; D is possibly TRBD2 (5 bases). The CDR3 has 12 residues. The ends were cut back, 4 bases at V and 8 bases at J, with 10 bases in the middle. Germline V gene data show CDR1 as SGHDT and CDR2 as YYEEEE. Combining the CDR3 with reference TRBV5-6 and TRBJ2-1 gives the whole variable domain DAGVTQSPTHLIKTRGQQVTLRCSPKSGHDTVSWYQQALGQGPQFIFQYYEEEERQRGNFPDRFSGHQFPNYSSELNVNALLLGDSALYLCASSPGLYEQFFGPGTRLTVL.

This clonotype was picked up a small number of times. The chain links TRBV30 to TRBJ1-2; 10 nucleotides align to TRBD1. Germline lookup yields CDR1 GTSNPN and CDR2 SVGIG (reference sequence). V was clipped by 4 bases and J by 7 bases; unmatched bases: 6. This CDR3 spans 13 amino acids. This CDR3 reads CAWKGTGAFGYTF. The DNA of the CDR3 is TGTGCCTGGAAAGGGACAGGGGCGTTTGGCTACACCTTC.

This clonotype was seen ten or more times. In DNA form, the CDR3 reads TGTGCCATCAGTGAGTTCGGTAATGAGCAGTTCTTC. It codes for CAISEFGNEQFF. V and J are TRBV10-3 and TRBJ2-1; no firm D call. The germline V and J ends were trimmed by 1 base and 7 bases, with 5 bases remaining between them. This CDR3 has 12 amino acids. CDR1 ENHRY and CDR2 SYGVKD come from the germline V gene.

This chain uses TRBV2 with TRBJ1-1; the D is unclear. The CDR3 totals 14 residues. V lost 7 bases, J lost 0 bases, and 12 bases lay in between. From germline, CDR1 is SNHLY and CDR2 FYNNEI. CDR3 amino acids: CASTSAGMNTEAFF. In DNA, the CDR3 is TGTGCCAGCACCTCGGCAGGAATGAACACTGAAGCTTTCTTT.

The CDR3: CASSIQVDSNQPQHF. The CDR3 DNA follows: TGTGCCAGTAGTATCCAAGTCGATAGCAATCAGCCCCAGCATTTT. The rearrangement links TRBV19 to TRBJ1-5; D remains ambiguous. Germline V CDR1 and CDR2: LNHDA, SQIVND (reference sequence). This CDR3 contains 15 residues. Trimming removed 3 bases at V and 0 bases at J, with 9 bases between.

This clonotype was picked up many times. This chain joins TRBV2 and TRBJ2-1; D tentatively reads TRBD1 or TRBD2 (5 bases each). Germline CDR1 and CDR2: SNHLY and FYNNEI. V lost 8 bases and J lost 7, with 12 bases in between. This CDR3 spans 12 amino acids. The CDR3 spells CASGGIGNEQFF. CDR3 coding DNA: TGTGCCAGCGGGGGTATTGGGAATGAGCAGTTCTTC.

This clonotype occurred a few times. The gene calls are TRBV12-3 or TRBV12-4 and TRBJ2-1; TRBD1 is a possible D gene (6 bases). This CDR3 is 13 amino acids long. V was pared by 6 bases and J by 10 bases, with 16 bases between. CDR3 amino acids: CASSPNRVIEQFF. The CDR3 region has the DNA TGTGCCAGCAGCCCTAACAGGGTTATAGAGCAGTTCTTC.

V is TRBV4-1 and J is TRBJ2-7; D is undetermined. The germline V and J ends were trimmed by 1 base and 1 base, with 8 bases remaining between them. Germline loops: CDR1 MGHRA, CDR2 YSYEKL. CDR3 length: 14 amino acids. CDR3 nucleotide sequence: TGCGCCAGCAGCCAAGTTCGCAGGTCCTACGAGCAGTACGTC. The encoded protein is CASSQVRRSYEQYV.

This chain uses TRBV7-9 with TRBJ1-1; D call uncertain. CDR3 length: 16 residues. From germline, CDR1 is SEHNR and CDR2 FQNEAQ (reference sequence). The germline V and J ends were trimmed by 10 bases and 4 bases, with 25 bases remaining between them. For the CDR3, the DNA is TGTGCCACCTCTTCTTTGCGGGTTGACGTGGGCACTGAAGCTTTCTTT. The encoded protein is CATSSLRVDVGTEAFF.

This clonotype came up many times. This CDR3 is CASSPLFTDTQYF. CDR3 bases: TGCGCCAGCAGCCCCTTGTTCACAGATACGCAGTATTTT. The chain has TRBV4-1 and TRBJ2-3; no firm D call. Per germline, CDR1 MGHRA and CDR2 YSYEKL. The CDR3 covers 13 residues. The germline V and J ends were trimmed by 4 bases and 2 bases, with 7 bases remaining between them.

This clonotype was seen a handful of times. V is TRBV6-5 and J is TRBJ2-2; D is perhaps TRBD1 (6 bases). Germline V CDR1 and CDR2: MNHEY, SVGAGI. The CDR3 runs 15 residues. V lost 6 bases to trimming and J lost 6 bases, with 17 bases between them. The CDR3 DNA sequence: TGTGCCAGCAGAGACCGGGCAGAGGGGGCCGGGGAGCTGTTTTTT. Its translation: CASRDRAEGAGELFF.

The V gene is TRBV7-2, the J gene TRBJ2-3; no clear D gene. CDR3 length: 13 residues. Germline V CDR1 and CDR2: SGHTA, FQGNSA. The V and J ends lost 8 bases and 0 bases respectively, with 9 bases between them. The CDR3 DNA follows: TGTGCCAGCGGGGTGGGTAGCACAGATACGCAGTATTTT. This codes for CASGVGSTDTQYF.

This clonotype was observed at least ten times. The chain combines TRBV6-5 with TRBJ1-1, with a tentative D call TRBD1 (5 bases). Trimming took off 2 bases at V and 1 base at J, with 5 bases between the two ends. CDR3 length equals 13 residues. The germline V gene encodes CDR1 MNHEY and CDR2 SVGAGI. The CDR3 DNA reads TGTGCCAGCAGTTACGGGGGGAACACTGAAGCTTTCTTT. It encodes CASSYGGNTEAFF.

This chain connects TRBV7-2 to TRBJ1-2, with D maybe TRBD1 (5 bases). Germline V gene lookup returns CDR1 SGHTA and CDR2 FQGNSA. The ends were cut back, 0 bases at V and 6 bases at J, with 8 bases in the middle. The CDR3 totals 13 residues. The DNA for the CDR3 is TGTGCCAGCAGCTTAGCGGTAGGGGATGGCTACACCTTC. This encodes CASSLAVGDGYTF.

This clonotype showed up many times. In nucleotides, the CDR3 is TGTGCCAGCAGCGTAGAGTTCGCGGGGCCCAGCTCCTACGAGCAGTACGTC. This encodes CASSVEFAGPSSYEQYV. This sequence joins TRBV9 and TRBJ2-7, with D maybe TRBD2 (6 bases). CDR1 is SGDLS, CDR2 YYNGEE, per germline. V lost 0 bases to trimming and J lost 0 bases, with 16 bases between them. The CDR3 has 17 residues.

The genes are TRBV2 and TRBJ1-5; D is ambiguous. Germline V gene sequence: CDR1 SNHLY, CDR2 FYNNEI. CDR3 size: 15 residues. Between the trimmed V and J ends, which lost 6 bases and 1 base, there was a span of 13 bases. CDR3: CASSRASGSNQPQHF. The CDR3 nucleotides are TGTGCCAGCAGCCGGGCCTCGGGGAGCAATCAGCCCCAGCATTTT.

Comments on this clonotype: A much larger clone differs from this one at a single base, so this may be a read error. The V call is TRBV18, the J call TRBJ1-1, with D unresolved. CDR3 size: 11 residues. Trimming shortened V by 8 bases and J by 7 bases, and 11 bases separated the two germline ends. Per the germline V gene, CDR1 is KGHSH and CDR2 is LQKENI. The CDR3 DNA follows: TGTGCCAGCGACAACGGCTATGAAGCTTTCTTT. Amino acids: CASDNGYEAFF.

This clonotype was detected ten times or more. CDR3 loop: CASSYLGLAGVLYNEQFF. The CDR3 nucleotides read TGTGCCAGCAGTTACCTCGGGCTAGCGGGGGTTCTTTACAATGAGCAGTTCTTC. The chain carries TRBV6-2 or TRBV6-3 and TRBJ2-1; 10 nucleotides align to TRBD2. Germline V CDR1 and CDR2: MNHEY, SVGEGT. V shed 2 bases, J shed 4 bases, and the junction held 11 bases outside the gene matches. The CDR3 totals 18 residues.

This clonotype has at least ten counts. The chain employs TRBV20-1 and TRBJ2-3; D not certain. CDR3 length equals 15 residues. Trimming removed 3 bases at V and 1 base at J, with 14 bases between. CDR1 and CDR2 (germline): DFQATT, SNEGSKA (reference sequence). The DNA for the CDR3 is TGCAGTGCTAGGGCCGCGCGGCCGGGCACAGATACGCAGTATTTT. Translating gives CSARAARPGTDTQYF.

This clonotype showed up just a few times. The chain combines TRBV4-1 with TRBJ1-1, with TRBD1 as a possible D gene (5 bases). Germline V gene lookup returns CDR1 MGHRA and CDR2 YSYEKL. Trimming took 1 base from V and 8 from J, leaving 14 bases between them. There are 14 residues in the CDR3. Written as DNA, the CDR3 is TGCGCCAGCAGCCAAGTCCTCGGGGACCCAGAAGCTTTCTTT. Protein: CASSQVLGDPEAFF.

This clonotype was observed at least ten times. V gene TRBV5-1 combines with J gene TRBJ2-1, with unresolved D. The CDR3 totals 12 residues. The germline V gene encodes CDR1 SGHRS and CDR2 YFSETQ. With 4 bases removed from V and 3 bases from J, the gap between germline ends came to 5 bases. The CDR3 nucleotides read TGCGCCAGCAGCGCAAACTACAATGAGCAGTTCTTC. Its translation is CASSANYNEQFF.